This T cell receptor beta chain stems from a study of cytomegalovirus exposure and HLA in healthy donors (dated by TCRdb to the late 2010s). In terms of the full investigation: According to an earlier analysis of 587 of the donors, about 179 million T cells yielded 117 million unique TCR beta sequences and around 280 Gb of sequence data. An early release that covered 500 to 800 HLA-typed donors contained about 300 gigabases of sequencing data and around 80 million unique TCR sequences. Of the roughly 390 genotyped donors, 81% fell in the genetic ancestry cluster associated with self-reported Caucasian donors. The study aimed to test whether signatures of past pathogen exposure could be identified by cataloging public T cell receptors. The study used immunosequencing to profile the T cell repertoires of 666 subjects and linked those repertoires to cytomegalovirus serostatus. Besides the first cohort of hundreds of subjects, a separate validation cohort made up of over 100 different subjects was used. High-throughput TCR immunosequencing, statistical association of individual TCRs with disease status, and machine learning were combined to predict cytomegalovirus infection status. To study patterns of TCR occurrence, a later analysis re-analyzed previously published TCR beta repertoires from 500 to 850 donors and added high-resolution HLA genotyping. Rather than using new phenotypic data, the later analysis identified candidate immune exposures from TCR beta sequences and from how often those sequences occurred across donors. In an earlier analysis of a few hundred of the donors, high-throughput TCR beta sequencing was used to judge whether each TCR beta V gene segment behaved as functional or pseudogenic. Alongside the repertoire data, information on donor age, sex, ethnicity and CMV serostatus was compiled. A later genetic analysis took genome-wide SNP genotypes for about 55% of the roughly 670 donors and used that subset as a discovery cohort. Every repertoire in the discovery cohort had been generated on one and the same sequencing platform. Class I and class II HLA loci were covered by the typing at four-digit resolution. Typing coverage varied by locus: roughly 629-630 donors for A, B, C, DRB1 and DQB1; roughly 510 for DQA1; around 570 for DPA1; around 490 for DPB1. Roughly five DR-DQ haplotypes were handled as single units for association and clustering, since linkage in the cohort was strong. Across approximately 400 genotyped donors of the cohort, an average of about 240,000 unique TCR beta nucleotide sequences per donor were sequenced, and roughly a sixth of those sequences were non-productive. What the study reported, not specific to this receptor: When HLA alleles, especially DR and DQ, strongly co-occurred, TCR associations were difficult to assign to individual alleles. A cluster of highly shared sequence variants was judged likely to be a technical artifact of the sequencing pipeline. This cohort had only TCR beta chains sequenced, and the lack of alpha or paired-chain data limited which features could be detected. The classifier was reported to diagnose cytomegalovirus status with high specificity and sensitivity in both the original and validation cohorts. Most TCR sequences were seen in very few donors, while some public TCRs were found in many individuals. Because HLA typing was unavailable for some donors at each locus, only the typed subset was used in association tests. V-gene and J-gene trimming of TCR beta chains was associated with a missense DCLRE1C variant in a later genetic analysis, and the association was replicated in an independent cohort. According to the authors, the approach could potentially be generalized to other disease states and immunological phenotypes. In a later analysis, about 17,000 TCR beta sequences were associated with specific HLA alleles at a false discovery rate of 0.05. A later analysis found that HLA-associated TCR beta chains were more clonally expanded and had lower generation probabilities than equally common non-associated chains. Some IMGT-functional V segments, including TRBV6-2 and TRBV6-3, could not be distinguished by the 87-base-pair reads and were therefore excluded. In vitro tests confirmed that three of the cytomegalovirus-associated TCR beta chains recognize cytomegalovirus antigens. CMV serostatus was the only immune exposure information available for the cohort. A later analysis reported that several top co-occurrence clusters appeared linked to parvovirus B19, influenza, CMV and Epstein-Barr virus. About 15 rarely observed V segments, including chromosome 9 orphons, were excluded from the earlier analysis of almost 600 of the donors because counts were too low. A later genetic analysis reported fewer N-insertions in productive TCRs among donors in an Asian-associated ancestry cluster than the approximately 670-donor mean. Roughly uniform sequencing depth across donors was assumed in presence/absence analyses, although this assumption may not hold. Correlated functional status among segregating V segments might reflect linkage disequilibrium, but an unknown experimental factor could not be ruled out. The study listed 150 to 200 TCR beta chains as associated with cytomegalovirus. A further reported finding was that TCR beta sequences accurately predicted the HLA-A and HLA-B alleles for most subjects in the first cohort. Most CMV-associated TCR beta chains appeared to be HLA-restricted in a later analysis, and the HLA associations seemed to be driven largely by CMV exposure. In an earlier analysis of 450 to 750 of the donors, most TCR beta V segments appeared in productive rearrangements about 87% or about 30% of the time, broadly matching IMGT annotations. In a later analysis, the rate of TCR association differed among HLA loci, with DRB1 alleles having the most associated TCRs and HLA-C alleles having the fewest.

At the junction V is shortened by 0 bases and J by 0 bases, with 23 bases in between. The CDR3 has 21 amino acids, counting the end cysteine and phenylalanine. Only CDR3 DNA is held: 63 bases, read in frame from base 1. CDR1 is given as LNHDA and CDR2 as SQIVND, both from the germline V gene (reference sequence). In this sample, this clone turned up once. Its antigen has not been determined. Base quality data are lacking; no much larger clone is found one base away. Library method: the immunoSEQ multiplex PCR assay. A mixture of 60 forward primers for TCR Vbeta segments and 13 reverse primers for TCR Jbeta segments was used in the multiplex PCR. A multiplex PCR assay on genomic DNA amplified the CDR3 region of rearranged TCR beta genes. The Illumina HiSeq System was used to sequence the amplified TCR beta libraries as 87-base-pair reads. The study's own analysis went as follows. A later analysis counted about 80 million unique TCR beta chains across the 690 or so repertoires, and about 10 million of these chains were shared by at least two donors. To remove PCR and sequencing errors, raw reads were error-corrected and collapsed into unique sequences using a nearest-neighbor algorithm that merged closely related sequences. CDR3 sequences were aligned to IMGT reference sequences to assign V, D and J gene segments. Each retained sequence needed at least a six-nucleotide match to both a V gene segment and a J gene segment. Rearrangements were classified as productive when the CDR3 lacked stop codons and remained in frame with V and J, and all other rearrangements were classified as non-productive. CDR3 was defined by IMGT convention, running from the second conserved V-encoded cysteine to the conserved J-encoded phenylalanine. Sequences without an unambiguous match to a single V gene segment were excluded from the earlier analysis of about 600 of the donors. In an earlier analysis of approximately 590 of the donors, V segments were called functional above 56.7% productive rearrangements and were called segregating when the between-donor standard deviation exceeded 5%. To diagnose cytomegalovirus status from the catalog of TCR beta chain sequences, a statistical classification framework was built. In a later analysis, TCR nucleotide sequences were compared against IMGT/GENE-DB human TR gene sequences so that V and J genes could be assigned. In a later analysis, CDR3 sequences and most-parsimonious VDJ recombination scenarios were assigned using the TCRdist pipeline. A later analysis defined each TCR beta chain by its CDR3 amino acid sequence plus V-gene family, and excluded reads lacking a unique V-gene family. A later analysis removed 592 highly shared, low-generation-probability nucleotide sequences to deal with suspected cross-contamination and a sequencing artifact. For each public chain, a later analysis derived a clonal expansion index from normalized ranks of inferred template counts within each repertoire. In a later analysis, generation probabilities were computed with a VDJ recombination model fitted to out-of-frame rearrangements, and the resulting probabilities were checked against IGoR. Hypergeometric tests were used in a later analysis to score TCR-TCR, TCR-HLA and TCR-CMV co-occurrence, with a repertoire-size bias correction applied to the TCR pairs. A later analysis estimated false discovery rates by permuting HLA or CMV assignments 20 times. In a later analysis, co-occurring TCRs were grouped using DBSCAN, with TCRdist sequence similarity added in when clustering inside HLA-allele-positive subsets. Repertoires with fewer than 30,000 or more than 120,000 public chains, plus five repertoires with anomalous nucleotide sharing, were excluded from co-occurrence clustering. The table comes from immuneACCESS by way of TCRdb, which keeps in-frame sequences with V and J called. Part of the clones is missing from these tables; in studies checked, under half for an unresolved V gene and the rest for unknown reasons. That table gives V, J and clone size, and the DNA gave D and trimming. In this sample the table shows under 150,000 clones, around 62% of which occur a single time. Roughly 10% of the sample goes to the ten largest clones.

The cohort consisted of some 730 healthy bone marrow donors. Cohort members were all nominally healthy when sampled, although unrecorded immune exposures were likely present. The donor tested CMV seropositive, placing the donor among the approximately 310 seropositive members of the cohort. A peripheral blood sample was collected from each donor, and TCR beta sequencing was performed on peripheral blood mononuclear cells. The Qiagen DNeasy Blood Extraction Kit was used to extract genomic DNA from the blood cell samples. Rearrangement joined TRBV19 to TRBJ1-4, with the identity of the D gene unclear. The TCR originated in a middle-aged woman in good health and CMV-seropositive. The source material was PBMCs. At the DNA level, the sequence is TGTGCCAGTAGTATAGATTACCATCCAGAAACCTCGTCTGCAACTAATGAAAAACTGTTTTTT. Its translation is CASSIDYHPETSSATNEKLFF.